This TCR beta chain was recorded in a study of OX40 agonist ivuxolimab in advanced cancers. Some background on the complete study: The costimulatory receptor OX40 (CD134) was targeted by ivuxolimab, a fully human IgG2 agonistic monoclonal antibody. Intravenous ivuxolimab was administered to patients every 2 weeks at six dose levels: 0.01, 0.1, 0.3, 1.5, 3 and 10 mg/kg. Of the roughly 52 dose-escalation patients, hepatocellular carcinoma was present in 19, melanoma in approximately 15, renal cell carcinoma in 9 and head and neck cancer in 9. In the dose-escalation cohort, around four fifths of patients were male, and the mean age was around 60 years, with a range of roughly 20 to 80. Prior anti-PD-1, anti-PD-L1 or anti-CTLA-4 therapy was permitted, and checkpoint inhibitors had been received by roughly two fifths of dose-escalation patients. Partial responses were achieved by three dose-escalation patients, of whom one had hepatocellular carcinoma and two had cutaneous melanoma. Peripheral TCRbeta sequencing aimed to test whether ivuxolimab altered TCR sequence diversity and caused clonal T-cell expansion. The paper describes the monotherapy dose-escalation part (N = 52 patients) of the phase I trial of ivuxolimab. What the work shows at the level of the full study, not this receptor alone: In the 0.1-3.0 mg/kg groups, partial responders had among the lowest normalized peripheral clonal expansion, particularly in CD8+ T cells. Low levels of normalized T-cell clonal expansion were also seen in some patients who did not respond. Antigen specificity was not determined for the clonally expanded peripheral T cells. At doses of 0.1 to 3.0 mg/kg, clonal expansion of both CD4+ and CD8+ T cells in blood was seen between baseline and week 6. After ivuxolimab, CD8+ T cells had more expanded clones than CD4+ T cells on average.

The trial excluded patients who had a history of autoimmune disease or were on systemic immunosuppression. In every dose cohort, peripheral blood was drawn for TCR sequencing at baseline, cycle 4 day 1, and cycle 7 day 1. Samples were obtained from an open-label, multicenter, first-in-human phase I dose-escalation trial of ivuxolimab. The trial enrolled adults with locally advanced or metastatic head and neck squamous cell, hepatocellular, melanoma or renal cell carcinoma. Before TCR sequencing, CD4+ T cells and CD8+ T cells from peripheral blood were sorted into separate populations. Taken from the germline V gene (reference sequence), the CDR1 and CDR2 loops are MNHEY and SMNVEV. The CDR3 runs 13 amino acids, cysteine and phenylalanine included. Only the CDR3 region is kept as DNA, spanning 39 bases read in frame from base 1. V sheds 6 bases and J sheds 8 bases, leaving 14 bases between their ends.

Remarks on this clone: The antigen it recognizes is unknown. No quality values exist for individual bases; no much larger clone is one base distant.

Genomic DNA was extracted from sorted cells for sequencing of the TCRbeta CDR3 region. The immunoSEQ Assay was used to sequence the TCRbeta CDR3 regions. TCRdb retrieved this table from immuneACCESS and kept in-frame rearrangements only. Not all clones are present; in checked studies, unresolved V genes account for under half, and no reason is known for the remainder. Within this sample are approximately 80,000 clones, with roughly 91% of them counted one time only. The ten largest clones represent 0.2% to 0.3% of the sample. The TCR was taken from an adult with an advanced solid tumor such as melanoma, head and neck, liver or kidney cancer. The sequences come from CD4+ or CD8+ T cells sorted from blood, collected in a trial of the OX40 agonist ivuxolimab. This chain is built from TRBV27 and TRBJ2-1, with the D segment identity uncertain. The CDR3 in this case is CASRPLSLYEQFF. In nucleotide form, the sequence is TGTGCCAGCAGACCCCTAAGTTTATATGAGCAGTTCTTC.